This record covers a single T cell receptor (beta chain). The target antigen is unknown. Primers included in the PCR were 60 Vbeta and 13 Jbeta primers. The repertoire was sequenced with immunoSEQ multiplex PCR; TCRdb's copy has only in-frame clones and lacks some. The data hold under 200,000 clones, with about four fifths observed a single time. The entry originates in a study of cytomegalovirus exposure and HLA in healthy donors. The CDR3 has 16 amino acids. Trimming at V came to 3 bases and at J to 1 base, leaving 6 bases not matched to a gene. From germline, CDR1 is SGHVS and CDR2 FQNEAQ. General study findings and limits: In a later analysis, HLA-C alleles had the fewest associated TCRs, DRB1 alleles the most.

When sampled, the donors appeared nominally healthy, though they likely had unrecorded immune exposures. This chain links TRBV7-8 with TRBJ2-5, with 9 bases lining up with TRBD2. The sequence came from a male donor in good health and CMV-seropositive. The specimen was PBMCs. CDR3 amino acids: CASSFGLAGVQETQYF. CDR3 bases: TGTGCCAGCAGCTTCGGGTTAGCGGGGGTCCAAGAGACCCAGTACTTC. Combining the CDR3 with reference TRBV7-8 and TRBJ2-5 gives the whole variable domain GAGVSQSPRYKVAKRGQDVALRCDPISGHVSLFWYQQALGQGPEFLTYFQNEAQLDKSGLPSDRFFAERPEGSVSTLKIQRTQQEDSAVYLCASSFGLAGVQETQYFGPGTRLLVL.